This T cell receptor beta chain derives from a study of shared clonotypes between healthy human individuals. A split of CD4+ cells into CD45RA+ naive and CD45RA-negative memory subsets was performed. A word on this clone: Antigen: not known.

The CDR3 sequence is 14 residues long. The ends were cut back, 5 bases at V and 5 bases at J, with 14 bases in the middle. The germline V gene has CDR1 MDHEN and CDR2 SYDVKM. Study findings and constraints: Sharing of clonotypes among donors was expected to vary with sequencing depth.

Clones were sequenced by immunoSEQ multiplex PCR, and TCRdb holds only the in-frame ones, with some missing. The table shows about 2.4 million clones, with roughly 93% occurring only once. The sequence came from a man between 18 and 35 years old in good health. Some clones in this sample may be carry-over from other donors' samples. Sequenced sample: naive CD4+ T cells from PBMCs. The sample's subset: CD45RA+ positively selected. The rearrangement joins TRBV28 to TRBJ2-3; unclear D gene. CDR3 nucleotide sequence: TGTGCCAGCAGTCCCCCGTTTCAAGGAGATACGCAGTATTTT. It encodes CASSPPFQGDTQYF.